Below are 5 T cell receptor beta chains sequenced from a single sample in a study of T cell responses to AZD1222 COVID-19 vaccine. Measured with immunoSEQ multiplex PCR; TCRdb has only the in-frame clones, and not every one. The sample has roughly 110,000 clones; about 90% are singletons. The sample was peripheral blood, taken 28 days after the second AZD1222 dose. The receptors here all came from an adult who received the AZD1222 COVID-19 vaccine.

The rearrangement uses TRBV30 and TRBJ2-7, with TRBD1 identical over 9 bases. CDR1 is GTSNPN, CDR2 SVGIG, per germline (reference sequence). Trimming took 3 bases from V and 10 from J; bases not matched to a gene: 7. This CDR3 has 12 amino acids. The CDR3 region has the DNA TGTGCCTGGAGGCCACCGGGACAGGGTCAGTACTTC. It specifies CAWRPPGQGQYF.

This sequence joins TRBV14 and TRBJ1-4; D is unresolved. Germline V gene data show CDR1 as SGHDN and CDR2 as FVKESK. The CDR3 runs 12 residues. Trimming cost V 4 bases and J 8 bases, with 8 bases left between them. Here the CDR3 reads CASSLLGEKLFF. In DNA, the CDR3 is TGTGCCAGCAGCCTACTTGGGGAAAAACTGTTTTTT.

This clone was recorded once. The chain recombines TRBV7-6 with TRBJ2-7; 11 nucleotides agree with TRBD2. Germline values: CDR1 SGHVS, CDR2 FNYEAQ. CDR3 size: 14 residues. With 7 bases clipped from V and 2 bases from J, the junction kept 4 bases outside the gene matches. The CDR3 sequence is CASTLAGGAYEQYF. CDR3 nucleotide sequence: TGTGCCAGCACCCTAGCGGGGGGCGCCTACGAGCAGTACTTC.

This clone was seen more than once but under ten times. This chain connects TRBV27 to TRBJ1-5, with D perhaps TRBD1 (6 bases). CDR1 is MNHEY, CDR2 SMNVEV, per germline (reference sequence). The CDR3 extends over 13 amino acids. Trimming cost V 4 bases and J 7 bases, with 11 bases left between them. The CDR3 nucleotides read TGTGCCAGCAGTTACGGGGGGCAACAGCCCCAGCATTTT. Translation gives CASSYGGQQPQHF.

This chain connects TRBV28 to TRBJ2-2; D not resolved. The CDR3 consists of 11 residues. From germline, CDR1 is MDHEN and CDR2 SYDVKM. The V end lost 6 bases, the J end lost 5 bases, and 4 bases lay between the germline ends. The CDR3 is CASRGTGELFF. The CDR3 coding sequence is TGTGCCAGCAGGGGAACCGGGGAGCTGTTTTTT.